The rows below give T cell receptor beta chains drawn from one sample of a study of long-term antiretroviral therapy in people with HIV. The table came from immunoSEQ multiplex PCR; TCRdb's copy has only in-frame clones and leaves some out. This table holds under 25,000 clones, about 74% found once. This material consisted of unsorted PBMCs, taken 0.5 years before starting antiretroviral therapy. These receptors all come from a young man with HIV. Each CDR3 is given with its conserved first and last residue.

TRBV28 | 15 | CASSPGVGGTTEAFF
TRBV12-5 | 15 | CASGFATGGTTEAFF
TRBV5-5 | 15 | CASSLYSLDQETQYF
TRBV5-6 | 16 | CASSLTGTDSNQPQHF
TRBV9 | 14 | CASSALSRNSPLHF
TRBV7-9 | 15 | CASSRPEGGETEAFF
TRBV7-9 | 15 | CASSFSGYRPDTQYF
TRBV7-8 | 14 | CASSPYGTGGEAFF
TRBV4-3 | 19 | CASSHDLAGAVRLGGELFF
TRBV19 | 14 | CASSSGAGGYEQYF